Many counts were recorded for the clone carrying this TCR beta chain. What it binds is not known. The data were taken from a study of T cells in Graves' hyperthyroidism and ophthalmopathy. Study findings and constraints: Ophthalmopathy cases were set apart from stable hyperthyroidism by a 13 V-J model. Also found in blood were most expanded thyroid clonotypes above 0.001.

CDR3 length equals 14 residues. Germline CDR1 is MDHEN and CDR2 is SYDVKM. V lost 3 bases and J lost 3; bases outside the gene matches: 0. The investigators amplified TCR beta CDR3 regions from RNA transcripts. An initial round of RT-PCR targeting the TCR CDR3 relied on the HTBI primer set. From the multiplex PCR reads, TCRdb called clonotypes with MiXCR, one entry per CDR3 protein. The repertoire consists of 90,000 to 120,000 distinct CDR3 sequences, with roughly 15% occurring once and the leading ten covering less than 50%. Specimen: blood. The chain combines TRBV28 with TRBJ2-3; 10 nucleotides align to TRBD1. This clonotype was obtained from a woman in her fifties or sixties with Graves' hyperthyroidism. The CDR3, as DNA: TGTGCCAGCAGTTTGGGACAGGGGACAGATACGCAGTATTTT. Translated: CASSLGQGTDTQYF.